Following are 4 T cell receptor beta chains from one sample sequenced in a study of vaccination and CD4 T cells after COVID-19. Treatment specified: approximately 11-day PBMC culture with coronavirus spike peptide pools or control peptides (ViraFEST assay). Oncomine TCR Beta short-read sequencing was applied to DNA from cultured CD4+ T cells. TCRdb redid the calling of the PCR reads with MiXCR, one entry per CDR3 protein. This table holds about 14,000 distinct CDR3 sequences, around 20% found once. No cognate antigen is known for these TCRs. The material sequenced was cultured CD4+ T cells from blood. The receptors shown here come from a human donor with COVID-19.

The V call is TRBV12-3 or TRBV12-4, the J call TRBJ1-6; 9 nucleotides agree with TRBD1. Trimming cost V 0 bases and J 7 bases; bases outside gene matches: 4. The CDR3 totals 16 residues. The chain's CDR3 is CASSLATGTGNSPLHF. As DNA, the CDR3 is TGTGCCAGCAGTTTAGCTACCGGGACAGGGAATTCACCCCTCCACTTT.

This clonotype was seen only a few times. This chain uses TRBV20-1 with TRBJ2-7; 10 nucleotides agree with TRBD1. This CDR3 contains 16 residues. Germline CDR1 and CDR2: DFQATT and SNEGSKA (reference sequence). The junction had 8 bases not matched to a gene; V was cut back by 3 bases and J by 0 bases. The CDR3: CSARRRDRGLSYEQYF. CDR3 in DNA: TGCAGTGCTAGGCGTAGGGACAGGGGTCTCTCCTACGAGCAGTACTTC.

This clonotype was picked up a small number of times. The chain is built from TRBV2 and TRBJ1-2, with D possibly being TRBD1 (5 bases). CDR3 size: 13 residues. The germline CDR1 and CDR2 sequences are SNHLY and FYNNEI. V was cut by 3 bases and J by 8 bases, with 13 bases left in between. The CDR3 DNA reads TGTGCCAGCAGTGAGGGACGAGGGGTGGGCTACACCTTC. This translates into CASSEGRGVGYTF.

This clonotype has only a few counts. The rearrangement uses TRBV2 and TRBJ1-1; the D gene is possibly TRBD1 (6 bases). The germline gives CDR1 SNHLY, CDR2 FYNNEI. V dropped 8 bases and J dropped 0 bases, with 10 bases sitting between them. The CDR3 loop spans 13 amino acids. As DNA, the CDR3 is TGTGCCAGCTACCAGGGGATGAACACTGAAGCTTTCTTT. It translates to CASYQGMNTEAFF.